What follows are 14 T cell receptor beta chains derived from one specimen sequenced in a study of monozygotic twins with inflammatory bowel disease. TCRdb re-called the 5' RACE reads; one entry per CDR3 protein, DNA not given. The table lists some 330,000 distinct CDR3 sequences. Sequenced material: blood. The receptors were gathered from a human donor with ulcerative colitis or Crohn's disease, or a healthy co-twin of an affected twin (not recorded which).

The chain couples TRBV2 to TRBJ2-3; TCRdb indicates TRBD2, and absent DNA this call remains unverified. CDR1 SNHLY and CDR2 FYNNEI come from the germline V gene. The length of the CDR3 is 15 residues. CDR3 residues: CASNLGLAGTDTQYF.

The chain combines TRBV4-3 with TRBJ1-2; TCRdb indicates TRBD1, and absent DNA this call remains unverified. Germline V gives CDR1 LGHNA, CDR2 YSLEER. CDR3 length equals 14 residues. CDR3 sequence: CASSHTTGSHGYTF.

This rearrangement joins TRBV6-2 or TRBV6-3 to TRBJ2-1; TCRdb lists TRBD1, though no DNA is available to test this call. This CDR3 contains 14 residues. Germline assignment: CDR1 MNHEY and CDR2 SVGEGT. The CDR3 protein is CASIPQGFYNEQFF.

The V gene is TRBV7-9, the J gene TRBJ1-6; TCRdb's D call of TRBD1 is untestable without DNA. Germline V gene lookup returns CDR1 SEHNR and CDR2 FQNEAQ (reference sequence). The length of the CDR3 is 12 residues. This chain's CDR3 is CASSRPEGGLHF.

The rearrangement links TRBV20-1 to TRBJ1-1; no DNA is available, so the TRBD1 call from TCRdb remains unchecked. This CDR3 region has 16 residues. Looked up from germline, CDR1 is DFQATT and CDR2 is SNEGSKA (reference sequence). Here the CDR3 reads CSAREQGKPMNTEAFF.

The chain uses TRBV6-2 or TRBV6-3 and TRBJ2-1; TCRdb reports TRBD2, a call that lacks DNA to check it against. The CDR3 consists of 17 residues. CDR1 MNHEY and CDR2 SVGEGT come from the germline V gene. This chain's CDR3 is CASSYVLAGDSYNEQFF.

The rearrangement uses TRBV9 and TRBJ1-1. CDR3 length: 14 amino acids. The germline V gene encodes CDR1 SGDLS and CDR2 YYNGEE. CDR3 loop: CASSVDLANTEAFF.

J is TRBJ2-7 and V is TRBV5-6. CDR1 and CDR2 from the germline V gene are SGHDT and YYEEEE. There are 12 residues in the CDR3. CDR3: CASSRVGNEQYF.

This chain uses TRBV5-4 with TRBJ2-1; with no DNA, the TCRdb D assignment of TRBD2 cannot be verified. CDR3 length: 15 residues. CDR1 is SGHNT, CDR2 YYREEE, per germline (reference sequence). The CDR3 reads CASSLDQRDYNEQFF.

This chain joins TRBV13 and TRBJ2-7; the D call of TRBD1 rests on TCRdb alone, since no DNA is present to check it. The CDR3 has 13 amino acids. CDR1 is PRHDT, CDR2 FYEKMQ, per germline (reference sequence). The chain's CDR3 is CASSWGGRYEQYF. The full variable domain, with the rest looked up from reference TRBV13 and TRBJ2-7, is AAGVIQSPRHLIKEKRETATLKCYPIPRHDTVYWYQQGPGQDPQFLISFYEKMQSDKGSIPDRFSAQQFSDYHSELNMSSLELGDSALYFCASSWGGRYEQYFGPGTRLTVT.

V and J are TRBV28 and TRBJ2-3. This CDR3 contains 14 residues. The germline CDR1 and CDR2 sequences are MDHEN and SYDVKM. The CDR3 sequence is CASSLYAGTDTQYF.

The rearrangement uses TRBV7-2 and TRBJ2-3. The length of the CDR3 is 15 residues. Germline CDR1 is SGHTA and CDR2 is FQGNSA. CDR3 loop: CASSSAAIPLDTQYF.

CDR3 sequence: CASSITGGNGYTF. The rearrangement links TRBV5-1 to TRBJ1-2; TCRdb gives TRBD1 as the D gene, but with no DNA this cannot be confirmed. The CDR3 contains 13 residues. Germline CDR1 is SGHRS and CDR2 is YFSETQ. Complete variable domain (other parts from reference TRBV5-1 and TRBJ1-2): KAGVTQTPRYLIKTRGQQVTLSCSPISGHRSVSWYQQTPGQGLQFLFEYFSETQRNKGNFPGRFSGRQFSNSRSEMNVSTLELGDSALYLCASSITGGNGYTFGSGTRLTVV.

V is TRBV12-3 or TRBV12-4 and J is TRBJ2-7; as DNA is missing, the TRBD1 call by TCRdb cannot be tested. The CDR3 is 15 amino acids. This chain's CDR3 is CASRGTGPSSYEQYF.